The 25 T cell receptor beta chains in this list originate from one sample, sequenced in a study of early T cells in non-severe SARS-CoV-2 infection. TCRdb re-derived calls from the 5' RACE reads in MiXCR, one entry per CDR3 protein. This sample carries more than 20,000 distinct CDR3 sequences, roughly 4.2% of them seen once, and the ten largest clones take roughly 4%. The sample taken for sequencing was whole blood. These TCRs come from an adult who was a healthcare worker with PCR-confirmed SARS-CoV-2 infection or an uninfected control (not recorded which).

This clonotype was recorded at least ten times. V gene TRBV7-2 combines with J gene TRBJ1-5; possible D gene TRBD1, 6 bases. The CDR3 length is 17 residues. Germline lookup yields CDR1 SGHTA and CDR2 FQGNSA. V dropped 1 base and J dropped 4 bases, with 17 bases sitting between them. CDR3 DNA sequence: TGTGCCAGCAGCTTAGGGCGCCGGGACATCCAGAATCAGCCCCAGCATTTT. Translated, it gives CASSLGRRDIQNQPQHF. The full variable domain, in which reference TRBV7-2 and TRBJ1-5 provide the parts outside the CDR3, is GAGVSQSPSNKVTEKGKDVELRCDPISGHTALYWYRQSLGQGLEFLIYFQGNSAPDKSGLPSDRFSAERTGGSVSTLTIQRTQQEDSAVYLCASSLGRRDIQNQPQHFGDGTRLSIL.

The sample holds a few counts of this clonotype. V gene TRBV27 combines with J gene TRBJ2-7, with TRBD2 matching over 8 bases. V dropped 3 bases and J dropped 2; count of bases not matched to a gene: 9. Germline CDR1 and CDR2: MNHEY and SMNVEV (reference sequence). The CDR3 has 16 residues. DNA of the CDR3: TGTGCCAGCAGTTTGAGTAGCGGGACATTCCCCTACGAGCAGTACTTC. As protein: CASSLSSGTFPYEQYF.

Turning to this clonotype: At one of its ends the junction is not consistent with the germline gene, which may arise from a read error. The chain uses TRBV15 and TRBJ2-1, with a tentative D call TRBD2 (6 bases). Looked up from germline, CDR1 is LNHNV and CDR2 is YYDKDF (reference sequence). The CDR3 runs to 14 residues. The CDR3 region has the DNA TGTGCCACCAGCAGAGACCCTCTCCGGGACGGACTATGCTTC. Its protein is CATSRDPLRDGLCF. Together with reference TRBV15 and TRBJ2-1, the CDR3 gives the full variable domain: DAMVIQNPRYQVTQFGKPVTLSCSQTLNHNVMYWYQQKSSQAPKLLFHYYDKDFNNEADTPDNFQSRRPNTSFCFLDIRSPGLGDTAMYLCATSRDPLRDGLCFGPGTRLTVL.

This clonotype qualifies as medium-sized. The rearrangement uses TRBV7-9 and TRBJ2-5; D is perhaps TRBD1 (6 bases). Germline lookup yields CDR1 SEHNR and CDR2 FQNEAQ (reference sequence). The CDR3 is made up of 13 amino acids. V gave up 4 bases and J gave up 4 bases, with 10 bases separating them. CDR3 in DNA: TGTGCCAGCAGCTCCAGGGGTGGAGAGACCCAGTACTTC. It codes for CASSSRGGETQYF.

The table lists this clonotype with many counts. In DNA, the CDR3 is TGTGCCAGCAGCTTAGATCTTGGGGTCACCGGGGAGCTGTTTTTT. Protein product: CASSLDLGVTGELFF. The chain uses TRBV11-2 and TRBJ2-2, with D unclear. V was clipped by 0 bases and J by 4 bases, with 9 bases between them. CDR1 and CDR2 (germline): SGHAT, FQNNGV. This CDR3 is 15 amino acids long.

This clonotype has ten or more counts. The rearrangement joins TRBV12-3 or TRBV12-4 to TRBJ2-5; TRBD2 aligns across 9 bases. The V and J ends lost 6 bases and 7 bases, in that order; junction bases with no gene match: 12. CDR3 length: 15 residues. CDR3 loop: CASSQPRGGSGTQYF. CDR3 nucleotide sequence: TGTGCCAGCAGCCAACCGCGGGGGGGTTCAGGGACCCAGTACTTC.

This clonotype was recorded at least ten times. J is TRBJ1-1 and V is TRBV5-8; no firm D call. Germline V gene data show CDR1 as SGHTS and CDR2 as YDEGEE. V shed 0 bases and J shed 0 bases, with 6 bases lying between them. The length of the CDR3 is 14 residues. CDR3 region: CASSLGIMNTEAFF. In nucleotides, the CDR3 is TGTGCCAGCAGCTTGGGTATAATGAACACTGAAGCTTTCTTT.

This clonotype was counted many times. The V gene is TRBV6-2 or TRBV6-3, the J gene TRBJ2-7, with D maybe TRBD1 (6 bases). CDR1 is MNHEY, CDR2 SVGEGT, per germline. The length of the CDR3 is 13 residues. The germline V and J ends were trimmed by 7 bases and 5 bases, with 15 bases remaining between them. The CDR3 nucleotides read TGTGCCAGCACTATACGGACAGTACACGAGCAGTACTTC. Translation: CASTIRTVHEQYF.

V and J are TRBV5-1 and TRBJ2-4; TRBD1 matches at 8 bases. V trimming: 0 bases; J trimming: 5 bases; junction bases outside the gene matches: 1. The CDR3 covers 14 residues. Germline assignment: CDR1 SGHRS and CDR2 YFSETQ. The CDR3 DNA follows: TGCGCCAGCAGCTTGGGGACAGGGCAAAACATTCAGTACTTC. Protein product: CASSLGTGQNIQYF.

This clonotype has a count of ten or more. The chain combines TRBV4-1 with TRBJ2-7, with a weak D call TRBD2 (6 bases). Germline V gene data show CDR1 as MGHRA and CDR2 as YSYEKL. V lost 4 bases to trimming and J lost 2 bases, with 12 bases between them. This CDR3 region has 14 residues. DNA for the CDR3: TGCGCCAGCAGCCTGGGACTGGAAACCTACGAGCAGTACTTC. Its protein is CASSLGLETYEQYF.

This chain uses TRBV12-2 with TRBJ1-1. TRBV12-2 is designated a pseudogene. The CDR3 is made up of 14 amino acids. CDR3: CASRCRLNYTEAFF. Written as DNA, the CDR3 is TGTGCAAGTCGATGCCGACTGAACTACACTGAAGCTTTCTTT.

This clonotype showed up just a few times. The chain is built from TRBV11-3 and TRBJ2-3; TRBD1 aligns across 10 bases. Germline V gives CDR1 SGHNT, CDR2 YENEEA. The CDR3 has 17 residues. Losses at the gene ends were 1 base for V and 2 bases for J; bases not matched to a gene: 6. The CDR3 sequence is CASSLGDRGVDTDTQYF. The CDR3 nucleotides are TGTGCCAGCAGCTTAGGGGACAGGGGCGTGGACACAGATACGCAGTATTTT. The entire variable domain, with the rest obtained from reference TRBV11-3 and TRBJ2-3, is as follows: EAGVVQSPRYKIIEKKQPVAFWCNPISGHNTLYWYLQNLGQGPELLIRYENEEAVDDSQLPKDRFSAERLKGVDSTLKIQPAELGDSAVYLCASSLGDRGVDTDTQYFGPGTRLTVL.

In this sample, this clonotype turned up many times. The chain couples TRBV2 to TRBJ2-1; 16 positions match TRBD2. The junction had 9 bases not matched to a gene; V was cut back by 9 bases and J by 7 bases. Germline V lookup: CDR1 SNHLY, CDR2 FYNNEI. The CDR3 is 16 amino acids. The CDR3 loop is CASYGTSGRAGNEQFF. The CDR3 region has the DNA TGTGCCAGTTACGGGACTAGCGGGAGGGCGGGAAATGAGCAGTTCTTC.

In its sample, this clonotype was seen many times. J is TRBJ2-7 and V is TRBV20-1; perhaps D is TRBD1 or TRBD2 (5 bases each). Germline V gives CDR1 DFQATT, CDR2 SNEGSKA (reference sequence). The CDR3 is 15 amino acids. The V end lost 4 bases, the J end lost 7 bases, and 23 bases lay between the germline ends. CDR3 in DNA: TGCAGTGCTATCGGCGAGGGGCGGACCCCGTGGGAGCAGTACTTC. Amino acid sequence: CSAIGEGRTPWEQYF.

This clonotype occurred a few times. This chain joins TRBV19 and TRBJ2-1; 10 bases are a match to TRBD2. The CDR3 totals 14 residues. The germline V gene encodes CDR1 LNHDA and CDR2 SQIVND (reference sequence). The J segment lost 7 bases and the V segment lost 3 bases, leaving 3 bases of the junction unmatched. The chain's CDR3 is CASSIAGLANEQFF. The CDR3 nucleotides read TGTGCCAGTAGTATCGCGGGACTAGCGAATGAGCAGTTCTTC.

This clonotype occurred a few times. The J gene is TRBJ1-4, the V gene TRBV4-2; no reliable D call. Germline V lookup: CDR1 LGHNA, CDR2 YNFKEQ. The CDR3 is 16 residues long. Between the trimmed V and J ends, which lost 0 bases and 3 bases, there was a span of 11 bases. In DNA form, the CDR3 reads TGTGCCAGCAGCCAAGAAGACGGGTCCCCTAATGAAAAACTGTTTTTT. This encodes CASSQEDGSPNEKLFF.

There are a few counts of this clonotype. The chain couples TRBV7-9 to TRBJ2-7; 7 bases agree with TRBD1. V trimming: 1 base; J trimming: 5 bases; junction bases outside the gene matches: 5. Germline V gene data show CDR1 as SEHNR and CDR2 as FQNEAQ (reference sequence). The CDR3 covers 14 residues. CDR3 region: CASSLGQGSDEQYF. The DNA of the CDR3 is TGTGCCAGCAGCTTAGGACAGGGAAGCGACGAGCAGTACTTC.

This clonotype was picked up a small number of times. The chain joins TRBV5-1 to TRBJ1-2; D gene uncertain. Trimming took off 4 bases at V and 6 bases at J, with 7 bases between the two ends. Germline CDR1 SGHRS, CDR2 YFSETQ. The CDR3 totals 11 residues. DNA of the CDR3: TGCGCCAGCAGCCGCGGGCATGGCTACACCTTC. This gives the protein CASSRGHGYTF.

This clonotype was recorded a few times. The J gene is TRBJ2-7, the V gene TRBV28; 7 nucleotides agree with TRBD2. The ends lost 6 bases at V and 3 bases at J; junction bases unmatched: 2. There are 12 residues in the CDR3. Germline lookup yields CDR1 MDHEN and CDR2 SYDVKM. CDR3 residues: CASRSGDYEQYF. CDR3 nucleotides: TGTGCCAGCAGGAGCGGGGACTACGAGCAGTACTTC.

In its sample, this clonotype was seen many times. The rearrangement uses TRBV7-2 and TRBJ2-3, with 11 bases fitting TRBD2. Germline CDR1 is SGHTA and CDR2 is FQGNSA. The V gene end was trimmed by 1 base and the J gene end by 6 bases; junction bases not matched to a gene: 3. The CDR3 consists of 15 residues. CDR3 residues: CASSLGLAGSDTQYF. CDR3 nucleotide sequence: TGTGCCAGCAGCTTAGGACTAGCGGGGTCGGATACGCAGTATTTT.

This clonotype has at least ten counts. This chain connects TRBV7-3 to TRBJ1-3; D is uncertain. The CDR3 consists of 16 residues. V lost 8 bases and J lost 0, with 17 bases in between. Germline V gives CDR1 SGHTA, CDR2 FQGTGA. In nucleotides, the CDR3 is TGTGCCAGCCCTCCCGAAGGCAGTCTCTCTGGAAACACCATATATTTT. It specifies CASPPEGSLSGNTIYF.

This clonotype turned up a few times. The V gene is TRBV18, the J gene TRBJ2-7, with no clear D. This CDR3 contains 14 residues. In germline, CDR1 is KGHSH, CDR2 LQKENI. Trimming took off 4 bases at V and 5 bases at J, with 15 bases between the two ends. For the CDR3, the DNA is TGTGCCAGCTCACGAGTCGGTGGGCAGGACGAGCAGTACTTC. Translating gives CASSRVGGQDEQYF.

This clonotype was seen many times. The chain joins TRBV11-2 to TRBJ1-4, with a weak D call TRBD1 (5 bases). Germline CDR1 SGHAT, CDR2 FQNNGV. The V gene lost 2 bases and the J gene lost 4 bases, with 8 bases spanning the gap. This CDR3 is 14 amino acids long. The CDR3 reads CASSLRQFNEKLFF. CDR3 coding DNA: TGTGCCAGCAGCTTAAGACAGTTTAATGAAAAACTGTTTTTT.

This clonotype was seen more than once but under ten times. The chain is built from TRBV6-5 and TRBJ1-1, with a weak D call TRBD1 (6 bases). Between the trimmed V and J ends, which lost 8 bases and 3 bases, there was a span of 10 bases. The CDR3 runs to 12 residues. The germline V gene encodes CDR1 MNHEY and CDR2 SVGAGI. The CDR3 bases are TGTGCCAGCGGCCACAGGGACACTGAAGCTTTCTTT. This sequence encodes CASGHRDTEAFF.

Many counts were recorded for this clonotype. The CDR3 DNA sequence: TGTGCCAGCAGCTTAGATGGGACAGGGGGCACGCGGGGGTACAATGAGCAGTTCTTC. It specifies CASSLDGTGGTRGYNEQFF. This sequence joins TRBV11-3 and TRBJ2-1; 12 bases map to TRBD1. Germline V gene lookup returns CDR1 SGHNT and CDR2 YENEEA. V lost 0 bases, J lost 4 bases, and 10 bases stayed unmatched. This CDR3 region has 19 residues.